Below are 29 T cell receptor beta chains sequenced from a single sample in a study of shared clonotypes between healthy human individuals. The data were produced by immunoSEQ multiplex PCR, yet TCRdb's version contains in-frame clones alone and is incomplete. The sample records 300,000 to 350,000 clones, more than 60% being singletons. The sequenced sample was memory CD4+ T cells sorted from blood. Stated subset: CD45RA-negative fraction. The receptors shown here come from a man aged 30-40 years in good health.

The chain links TRBV28 to TRBJ2-3; the D is unclear. CDR3 length: 16 residues. The germline gives CDR1 MDHEN, CDR2 SYDVKM. V was pared by 2 bases and J by 4 bases, with 16 bases between. The CDR3 bases are TGTGCCAGCAGTTTAGGGCGGACGGCTTACTCAGATACGCAGTATTTT. This codes for CASSLGRTAYSDTQYF.

The genes are TRBV7-7 and TRBJ2-5; 10 positions agree with TRBD2. V gave up 6 bases and J gave up 5 bases; unmatched junction bases: 9. This CDR3 contains 15 residues. The germline CDR1 and CDR2 sequences are SSHAT and FNYEAQ (reference sequence). Here the CDR3 reads CASSGLAGEQETQYF. In DNA form, the CDR3 reads TGTGCCAGCAGTGGCCTAGCGGGAGAGCAGGAGACCCAGTACTTC.

This rearrangement joins TRBV29-1 to TRBJ2-2; no reliable D call. The CDR3 is 13 residues long. V gave up 1 base and J gave up 1 base, with 4 bases separating them. CDR1 is SQVTM, CDR2 ANQGSEA, per germline. The CDR3 DNA follows: TGCAGCGTTGAAGGGCAGAACACCGGGGAGCTGTTTTTT. It is translated as CSVEGQNTGELFF.

V is TRBV5-1 and J is TRBJ2-1; 9 bases match TRBD1. The CDR3 spans 17 residues. Germline CDR1 and CDR2: SGHRS and YFSETQ. With 3 bases clipped from V and 5 bases from J, the junction kept 12 bases outside the gene matches. The CDR3 sequence: CASSSAKTGGLDNEQFF. The CDR3 DNA follows: TGCGCCAGCAGCTCAGCCAAAACAGGGGGCTTAGACAATGAGCAGTTCTTC.

The rearrangement uses TRBV5-1 and TRBJ1-2, with 9 bases identical to TRBD1. The CDR3 contains 13 residues. With V trimmed by 3 bases and J by 8 bases, 5 bases remained unmatched. Germline CDR1 SGHRS, CDR2 YFSETQ. The CDR3 bases are TGCGCCAGCAGCTCGGGGACAGGGCACGGCTACACCTTC. Translated: CASSSGTGHGYTF.

The rearrangement joins TRBV18 to TRBJ2-5, with 10 bases matching TRBD2. Trimming at V came to 2 bases and at J to 5 bases, leaving 8 bases not matched to a gene. CDR3 length equals 16 residues. CDR1 is KGHSH, CDR2 LQKENI, per germline. In DNA form, the CDR3 reads TGTGCCAGCTCACCAGCGGCTAGCGGGAGCTACGAGACCCAGTACTTC. Amino acids: CASSPAASGSYETQYF.

The chain employs TRBV6-5 and TRBJ1-2, with D unclear. This CDR3 spans 16 amino acids. Per germline, CDR1 MNHEY and CDR2 SVGAGI. V was shortened by 2 bases and J by 5 bases, with 18 bases between the two germline ends. CDR3 amino acids: CASSYAGFDERYGYTF. Written as DNA, the CDR3 is TGTGCCAGCAGTTACGCCGGTTTTGATGAGAGATATGGCTACACCTTC.

The gene calls are TRBV25-1 and TRBJ1-2, with 8 bases fitting TRBD1. This CDR3 is 12 amino acids long. Germline CDR1 is MGHDK and CDR2 is SYGVNS. After removal of 8 bases from V and 8 bases from J, the junction contained 7 bases not matched to a gene. Here the CDR3 reads CASRDRGQGYTF. As DNA, the CDR3 is TGTGCCAGCCGAGACAGGGGTCAGGGCTACACCTTC.

This clone was found a few times. V and J are TRBV6-5 and TRBJ1-1; D unclear. This CDR3 has 15 residues. V was clipped by 0 bases and J by 1 base, with 9 bases between them. Germline assignment: CDR1 MNHEY and CDR2 SVGAGI. CDR3 sequence (DNA): TGTGCCAGCAGTTACTCGGGCCTTCGGAACACTGAAGCTTTCTTT. It specifies CASSYSGLRNTEAFF.

This rearrangement joins TRBV27 to TRBJ2-3; D is perhaps TRBD1 (5 bases). Germline assignment: CDR1 MNHEY and CDR2 SMNVEV (reference sequence). V was shortened by 8 bases and J by 0 bases, with 12 bases between the two germline ends. The CDR3 length is 14 residues. In DNA form, the CDR3 reads TGTGCCAGCCAACGACAGTTTAGCACAGATACGCAGTATTTT. Its translation is CASQRQFSTDTQYF.

In its sample, this clone was seen many times. In the same sample, other DNA sequences code for this CDR3. The chain has TRBV7-8 and TRBJ2-2, with a possible D match to TRBD1 (5 bases). CDR1 SGHVS and CDR2 FQNEAQ come from the germline V gene. V was shortened by 0 bases and J by 7 bases, with 12 bases between the two germline ends. The length of the CDR3 is 15 residues. CDR3 region: CASSLAPGKGGELFF. For the CDR3, the DNA is TGTGCCAGCAGCTTAGCCCCAGGGAAGGGCGGGGAGCTGTTTTTT.

V gene TRBV27 combines with J gene TRBJ2-7; 7 bases align to TRBD1. CDR3 length equals 13 residues. V shed 4 bases and J 3 bases; nucleotides not matched to a gene: 3. The germline V gene has CDR1 MNHEY and CDR2 SMNVEV (reference sequence). The CDR3 DNA reads TGTGCCAGCAGTTCCAGGACAGGCTACGAGCAGTACTTC. Its translation is CASSSRTGYEQYF.

The chain links TRBV2 to TRBJ2-7; 9 bases agree with TRBD2. V gave up 7 bases and J gave up 3 bases; unmatched junction bases: 10. The CDR3 consists of 15 residues. Germline V gives CDR1 SNHLY, CDR2 FYNNEI. The CDR3 nucleotides read TGTGCCAGCAAATCTATAGCGGGAGCCAGCTACGAGCAGTACTTC. Amino acids: CASKSIAGASYEQYF.

The chain is built from TRBV5-1 and TRBJ2-3; perhaps TRBD2 as D (6 bases). The ends were cut back, 5 bases at V and 0 bases at J, with 16 bases in the middle. The CDR3 extends over 16 amino acids. Germline loops: CDR1 SGHRS, CDR2 YFSETQ. The CDR3 coding sequence is TGCGCCAGCAGTCGCGTCCTAGCGTCGAGCACAGATACGCAGTATTTT. Translated, it gives CASSRVLASSTDTQYF. Combining the CDR3 with reference TRBV5-1 and TRBJ2-3 gives the whole variable domain KAGVTQTPRYLIKTRGQQVTLSCSPISGHRSVSWYQQTPGQGLQFLFEYFSETQRNKGNFPGRFSGRQFSNSRSEMNVSTLELGDSALYLCASSRVLASSTDTQYFGPGTRLTVL.

This chain links TRBV5-4 with TRBJ2-7; D is possibly TRBD1 or TRBD2 (5 bases each). CDR1 SGHNT and CDR2 YYREEE come from the germline V gene (reference sequence). The CDR3 is 14 residues long. Trimming removed 1 base at V and 5 bases at J, with 13 bases between. CDR3 residues: CASSLTGSADEQYF. The CDR3 DNA reads TGTGCCAGCAGCTTGACAGGTAGCGCGGACGAGCAGTACTTC. Variable domain in full (rest from reference TRBV5-4 and TRBJ2-7): ETGVTQSPTHLIKTRGQQVTLRCSSQSGHNTVSWYQQALGQGPQFIFQYYREEENGRGNFPPRFSGLQFPNYSSELNVNALELDDSALYLCASSLTGSADEQYFGPGTRLTVT.

The chain carries TRBV12-5 and TRBJ2-3, with TRBD2 matching 10 bases. The CDR3 has 14 residues. The germline V gene encodes CDR1 LGHNT and CDR2 FRNRAP. With V trimmed by 1 base and J by 7 bases, 2 bases remained unmatched. The CDR3: CASGLASGSNTQYF. The CDR3 bases are TGTGCTAGTGGTTTGGCTAGCGGGAGTAATACGCAGTATTTT.

This chain connects TRBV29-1 to TRBJ2-1, with D tentatively TRBD2 (6 bases). The CDR3 is made up of 12 amino acids. Per the germline V gene, CDR1 is SQVTM and CDR2 is ANQGSEA. Trimming stripped 8 bases from V and 7 bases from J, with 15 bases between. CDR3 amino acids: CSPRMGGNEQFF. The CDR3 DNA sequence: TGCAGCCCGCGGATGGGGGGAAATGAGCAGTTCTTC.

The sample holds one count of this clone. Different DNA sequences within this sample yield the same CDR3. The V and J genes are TRBV4-3 and TRBJ2-1; D uncertain. This CDR3 is 12 amino acids long. Germline CDR1 reads LGHNA; CDR2 reads YSLEER. V gave up 0 bases and J gave up 9 bases, with 6 bases separating them. For the CDR3, the DNA is TGCGCCAGCAGCCAAGAAGCCGGTGAGCAGTTCTTC. Translating it yields CASSQEAGEQFF.

A few counts support this clone. The chain joins TRBV5-6 to TRBJ1-1; 7 nucleotides agree with TRBD1. The J segment lost 7 bases and the V segment lost 2 bases, leaving 5 bases of the junction unmatched. The CDR3 is made up of 13 amino acids. Germline values: CDR1 SGHDT, CDR2 YYEEEE. The CDR3 nucleotides read TGTGCCAGCAGCTTACAGGGGTCGGATGAAGCTTTCTTT. Encoded protein: CASSLQGSDEAFF.

The chain links TRBV28 to TRBJ2-5; TRBD2 agrees at 14 bases. After removal of 4 bases from V and 2 bases from J, the junction contained 9 bases not matched to a gene. CDR3 length equals 18 residues. Germline V CDR1 and CDR2: MDHEN, SYDVKM. This CDR3 is CASSSVSGLAGEQETQYF. The CDR3, as DNA: TGTGCCAGCAGTTCGGTTTCGGGACTAGCGGGAGAACAAGAGACCCAGTACTTC.

This clone showed up just a few times. The rearrangement joins TRBV20-1 to TRBJ2-7; the D is unclear. Trimming took off 3 bases at V and 5 bases at J, with 5 bases between the two ends. The CDR3 runs 10 residues. Germline V CDR1 and CDR2: DFQATT, SNEGSKA (reference sequence). The CDR3 here is CSASQHEQYF. The DNA of the CDR3 is TGCAGTGCTAGCCAGCACGAGCAGTACTTC.

The rearrangement links TRBV10-2 to TRBJ2-4; TRBD1 might be the D (5 bases). Looked up from germline, CDR1 is WSHSY and CDR2 is SAAADI. The ends were cut back, 0 bases at V and 0 bases at J, with 6 bases in the middle. This CDR3 is 15 amino acids long. The CDR3 sequence: CASSESGLAKNIQYF. Here the CDR3 DNA reads TGCGCCAGCAGTGAGTCGGGGCTAGCCAAAAACATTCAGTACTTC.

The CDR3 DNA follows: TGTGCAAGTCGCTTACCGACTAGCGGGAGATTCAATGAGCAGTTCTTC. It yields the protein CASRLPTSGRFNEQFF. The chain is built from TRBV12-2 and TRBJ2-1; the table names TRBD2, a call not compared with the DNA. TRBV12-2 is recorded as a pseudogene. There are 16 residues in the CDR3.

CDR3 nucleotide sequence: TGTGCCAGCAGCCGGGCGGGGCAGGGTTATGGCTACACCTTC. It translates to CASSRAGQGYGYTF. The V gene is TRBV14, the J gene TRBJ1-2, with a weak D call TRBD1 (5 bases). Trimming stripped 4 bases from V and 5 bases from J, with 14 bases between. Germline-derived CDR1 and CDR2 are SGHDN and FVKESK. This CDR3 has 14 amino acids.

The chain joins TRBV6-5 to TRBJ2-3; D tentatively reads TRBD1 or TRBD2 (5 bases each). The CDR3 is made up of 15 amino acids. V was cut by 8 bases and J by 1 base, with 16 bases left in between. Germline V gives CDR1 MNHEY, CDR2 SVGAGI. CDR3: CASFTLRGGTDTQYF. DNA for the CDR3: TGTGCCAGCTTTACTTTAAGAGGGGGCACAGATACGCAGTATTTT.

This clone has only one observation. The rearrangement links TRBV6-4 to TRBJ1-1; 7 bases align to TRBD1. Unmatched junction bases numbered 24, after V lost 2 bases and J lost 6 bases. The CDR3 is 20 residues long. Germline CDR1 reads MRHNA; CDR2 reads SNTAGT. CDR3 DNA: TGTGCCAGCAGTGACCACAATAGCGCAACCAGACAGGGTCGGAGCTCTGAAGCTTTCTTT. It codes for CASSDHNSATRQGRSSEAFF.

The chain employs TRBV5-4 and TRBJ2-2, with 10 bases matching TRBD2. Germline V CDR1 and CDR2: SGHNT, YYREEE (reference sequence). The V segment lost 4 bases and the J segment 4 bases; nucleotides outside the gene matches: 16. The CDR3 covers 19 residues. The CDR3 spells CASSVGTASGSPFTGELFF. In DNA form, the CDR3 reads TGTGCCAGCAGCGTTGGGACAGCTAGCGGGAGTCCTTTCACCGGGGAGCTGTTTTTT.

The V call is TRBV25-1, the J call TRBJ2-3; possible D gene TRBD2, 5 bases. With 4 bases removed from V and 4 bases from J, the gap between germline ends came to 15 bases. The CDR3 runs to 15 residues. Germline loops: CDR1 MGHDK, CDR2 SYGVNS. CDR3 loop: CASSGSREFADTQYF. For the CDR3, the DNA is TGTGCCAGCAGTGGGTCGAGGGAGTTCGCAGATACGCAGTATTTT.

The chain joins TRBV29-1 to TRBJ1-5; 8 nucleotides agree with TRBD1. Per the germline V gene, CDR1 is SQVTM and CDR2 is ANQGSEA. The J segment lost 5 bases and the V segment lost 4 bases, leaving 10 bases of the junction unmatched. The CDR3 spans 15 residues. CDR3 sequence: CSVAGGEESHQPQHF. The CDR3 nucleotides are TGCAGCGTTGCAGGGGGCGAAGAGAGTCATCAGCCCCAGCATTTT.